The rows below give T cell receptor beta chains drawn from one sample of a study of tumor-infiltrating lymphocytes in primary liver carcinoma. TCRdb re-called the multiplex PCR reads through MiXCR, storing one row per CDR3 protein. This sample has 250,000 to 350,000 distinct CDR3 sequences, with almost 60% found just once. The specimen sequenced was peripheral blood. These receptors came from a woman aged 30 to 39 with primary liver carcinoma and hepatitis B virus infection. Each CDR3 is given with its conserved first and last residue. Fields, in order: clone size, V gene, J gene, D gene, CDR3 DNA, CDR3 protein. A D gene is named only where the DNA matches it firmly. Size tells how often a clone was seen (once, few, many) or the class of an expanded clone, and some rows leave it out.

clone_size: few
v_call: TRBV12-3/TRBV12-4
j_call: TRBJ2-3
d_call: -
cdr3_nt: TGTGCCAGCAGTCCCATGACAGGTTTGACAGATACGCAGTATTTT
cdr3_aa: CASSPMTGLTDTQYF

clone_size: -
v_call: TRBV11-2
j_call: TRBJ1-4
d_call: -
cdr3_nt: TGTGCCAGCAACTTAGGGGCGCATGAGGGGGAAAGACTGTTTTTT
cdr3_aa: CASNLGAHEGERLFF

clone_size: -
v_call: TRBV21-1
j_call: TRBJ2-5
d_call: -
cdr3_nt: TGTGCCAGCAGCAAACAGAACGGTCGGGCTAACGGAATCTCTAGAGAGACCCAGTACTTC
cdr3_aa: CASSKQNGRANGISRETQYF

clone_size: -
v_call: TRBV5-1
j_call: TRBJ2-3
d_call: TRBD2
cdr3_nt: TGCGCCAGCAGCCTCCCGGGACTAGCGGTAGGCGGCACAGATACGCAGTATTTT
cdr3_aa: CASSLPGLAVGGTDTQYF

clone_size: -
v_call: TRBV11-3
j_call: TRBJ2-1
d_call: TRBD2
cdr3_nt: TGTACCAGCAGCTTAGCGGGAGGGGGCTGGGGGGAGCAGTTCTTC
cdr3_aa: CTSSLAGGGWGEQFF

clone_size: -
v_call: TRBV11-2
j_call: TRBJ2-7
d_call: -
cdr3_nt: TGTGCCAGCAGCCAGAGACAGGGACTGGCCCCCTACGAGCAGTACTTT
cdr3_aa: CASSQRQGLAPYEQYF

clone_size: -
v_call: TRBV12-3/TRBV12-4
j_call: TRBJ2-3
d_call: TRBD1
cdr3_nt: TGTGCCAGCACCTCAACAGGGGGTGTAGATGCGCAGTATTTT
cdr3_aa: CASTSTGGVDAQYF

clone_size: -
v_call: TRBV28
j_call: TRBJ2-5
d_call: -
cdr3_nt: TGTGCCAGCACCAGGGGTGGGTTCGGGACCCAGTACTTC
cdr3_aa: CASTRGGFGTQYF

clone_size: -
v_call: TRBV4-1
j_call: TRBJ2-3
d_call: TRBD2
cdr3_nt: TGCGCCAGTAGCCTATCTAGCGGGAGTAGCACAGATATGCAGTATTTT
cdr3_aa: CASSLSSGSSTDMQYF

clone_size: few
v_call: TRBV7-8
j_call: TRBJ2-4
d_call: -
cdr3_nt: TGTGCCAGCAGCTTAGGTACACCACGAAACATTCAGTACTTC
cdr3_aa: CASSLGTPRNIQYF

clone_size: -
v_call: TRBV6-1
j_call: TRBJ2-7
d_call: -
cdr3_nt: TGTGCCAGCGATATGGCAGAGTACGAGCAGTACTTC
cdr3_aa: CASDMAEYEQYF

clone_size: -
v_call: TRBV7-9
j_call: TRBJ2-3
d_call: TRBD1
cdr3_nt: TGTGCCAGCAGCAACACAGGGGGCGGAGTAGATACACAGTATTTT
cdr3_aa: CASSNTGGGVDTQYF